Listed below are T cell receptor beta chains from one sample, sequenced in a study of CD8 T cells in Susac syndrome. TCRdb processed the immunoSEQ multiplex PCR reads anew with MiXCR; each CDR3 protein has one entry. The top ten hold approximately 0.094% of the sample, which has 240,000 or so distinct CDR3 sequences, around 96% seen once. The sequenced sample consisted of CD4+ T cells from PBMCs. These receptors were collected from a human donor with Susac syndrome. Each CDR3 is given with its conserved first and last residue. D genes are given only for firm matches. Clone size is given for some rows only: seen once, a few or many times, or a class if the clone is expanded.

cdr3_length j_call clone_size d_call v_call cdr3_aa cdr3_nt
13 TRBJ2-5 NA NA TRBV9 CASSVRPQETQYF TGTGCCAGCAGCGTCCGACCCCAAGAGACCCAGTACTTC
13 TRBJ2-1 NA NA TRBV3-1 CASSLDRSHEQFF TGTGCCAGCAGCCTAGACAGGTCCCATGAGCAGTTCTTC
12 TRBJ2-7 NA NA TRBV20-1 CSARWLAYEQYF TGCAGTGCTAGGTGGCTAGCTTACGAGCAGTACTTC
14 TRBJ1-4 NA NA TRBV7-2 CASSLADSSEKLFF TGTGCCAGCAGCTTAGCGGACAGTTCTGAAAAACTGTTTTTT
16 TRBJ2-7 NA TRBD2 TRBV23-1 CASSQSTSGSPHEQYF TGCGCCAGCAGTCAATCGACTAGCGGGAGTCCCCACGAGCAGTACTTC
13 TRBJ1-1 NA NA TRBV5-1 CASSLTRSGEAFF TGCGCCAGCAGCCTGACTCGGTCGGGGGAAGCTTTCTTT
14 TRBJ1-3 NA TRBD1 TRBV20-1 CSARLPTGGNTIYF TGCAGTGCTAGACTGCCGACAGGGGGAAACACCATATATTTT
14 TRBJ1-5 NA TRBD1 TRBV5-6 CASSWDSCNQPQHF TGTGCCAGCAGCTGGGACAGCTGCAATCAGCCCCAGCATTTT
14 TRBJ1-4 once NA TRBV9 CASSVDSVNEKLFF TGTGCCAGCAGCGTAGACTCCGTTAATGAAAAACTGTTTTTT
15 TRBJ1-1 NA TRBD1 TRBV19 CASSIFPSRTGEAFF TGTGCCAGTAGTATATTCCCTTCCCGGACAGGTGAAGCTTTCTTT
14 TRBJ2-1 NA TRBD2 TRBV28 CASSHSGLAGEQFF TGTGCCAGCAGTCATTCGGGACTAGCCGGGGAGCAGTTCTTC
14 TRBJ2-1 NA NA TRBV10-3 CAISEVGNYNEQFF TGTGCCATCAGTGAAGTAGGGAACTACAATGAGCAGTTCTTC
14 TRBJ1-5 NA NA TRBV6-2/TRBV6-3 CASSYLQADQPQHF TGTGCCAGCAGTTACCTCCAGGCGGATCAGCCCCAGCATTTT
18 TRBJ2-7 NA TRBD2 TRBV28 CASIADPAPAGLTYEQYF TGTGCCAGCATAGCGGACCCTGCCCCAGCGGGGCTCACCTACGAGCAGTACTTC
13 TRBJ2-7 NA TRBD1 TRBV29-1 CSVAGTGLYEQYF TGCAGCGTTGCAGGGACAGGTCTCTACGAGCAGTACTTC
12 TRBJ1-2 NA NA TRBV29-1 CSADGTSYGYTF TGCAGCGCCGATGGCACCTCCTATGGCTACACCTTC
17 TRBJ1-1 NA TRBD1 TRBV15 CATSRDYRTGLNTEAFF TGTGCCACCAGCAGAGATTACAGGACAGGCCTGAACACTGAAGCTTTCTTT
13 TRBJ1-2 few NA TRBV7-9 CASSLGGYYGYTF TGTGCCAGCAGCCTGGGGGGTTACTATGGCTACACCTTC
15 TRBJ1-5 NA NA TRBV4-2 CASSQDYTGNQPQHF TGTGCCAGCAGCCAAGATTATACGGGAAATCAGCCCCAGCATTTT
14 TRBJ2-1 NA TRBD1 TRBV20-1 CSASSGTGQNEQFF TGCAGTGCTAGCTCCGGGACAGGGCAAAATGAGCAGTTCTTC
15 TRBJ2-3 NA NA TRBV21-1 CASSRGTLSTDTQYF TGTGCCAGCAGCAGAGGGACTCTTAGCACAGATACGCAGTATTTT
14 TRBJ2-2 NA NA TRBV15 CATSRDLGTGELFF TGTGCCACCAGCAGAGACCTTGGCACCGGGGAGCTGTTTTTT
12 TRBJ1-5 few NA TRBV4-1 CASSRGNQPQHF TGCGCCAGCAGCCGAGGCAATCAGCCCCAGCATTTT
16 TRBJ2-7 NA NA TRBV3-1 CASSQDRGTVTYEQYF TGTGCCAGCAGCCAAGATCGGGGGACCGTGACCTACGAGCAGTACTTC
15 TRBJ2-1 NA TRBD2 TRBV10-3 CAIHNPGTSDNEQFF TGTGCCATCCACAATCCCGGGACTAGCGACAATGAGCAGTTCTTC
15 TRBJ1-1 NA NA TRBV30 CAWSVSLHMNTEAFF TGTGCCTGGAGTGTATCTCTCCATATGAACACTGAAGCTTTCTTT
16 TRBJ2-3 NA TRBD1 TRBV9 CASSVGDREHADTQYF TGTGCCAGCAGCGTAGGAGACAGGGAGCACGCAGATACGCAGTATTTT
16 TRBJ2-2 NA NA TRBV4-1 CASSQRNNVRTGELFF TGCGCCAGCAGCCAGCGGAACAATGTGCGGACCGGGGAGCTGTTTTTT
14 TRBJ2-7 NA NA TRBV5-4 CASSGRGPSYEQYF TGTGCCAGCAGCGGGAGAGGGCCGTCCTACGAGCAGTACTTC
16 TRBJ2-3 NA TRBD2 TRBV20-1 CSASRFAGAGADTQYF TGCAGTGCTTCCCGATTCGCGGGAGCAGGCGCAGATACGCAGTATTTT
14 TRBJ2-7 NA TRBD2 TRBV28 CASNWGGSTYEQYF TGTGCCAGCAATTGGGGCGGGAGTACCTACGAGCAGTACTTC
12 TRBJ1-2 NA NA TRBV12-3/TRBV12-4 CASPPGADGYTF TGTGCCAGCCCCCCGGGAGCCGATGGCTACACCTTC
13 TRBJ2-7 NA TRBD1 TRBV7-8 CASRPDRGYEQYF TGTGCCAGCAGACCCGACAGGGGATACGAGCAGTACTTC
17 TRBJ2-1 once TRBD2 TRBV9 CASSGVAGLAGVNEQFF TGTGCCAGCAGCGGGGTGGCGGGACTAGCGGGAGTGAATGAGCAGTTCTTC